This TCR beta chain was sequenced in a study of blood T cells in healthy people across ages. The CDR3 length is 15 residues. Per the germline V gene, CDR1 is SGHRS and CDR2 is YFSETQ. General observations from the study: Calculation of diversity from one million T cells yielded estimates considered to be underestimates. In long-lived donors, naive CD4+ cell counts and diversity exceeded those of aged donors.

Turning to this clonotype: What it recognizes is unknown.

A second PCR of about 7 to 12 cycles used a sample-barcoded 5' primer and a J-beta primer mix. CDR3-containing paired-end reads numbering at least 2.5 million came from each sample. MiXCR, run by TCRdb on the 5' RACE reads, gives a single entry per CDR3 protein. The sample lists approximately 880,000 distinct CDR3 sequences; around 46% were seen once. In terms of origin and age, donors were healthy Caucasian individuals from Russia aged roughly 6 to 95. The sequencing input was blood. This TCR was recovered from a man aged 25-45 years in good health. The chain recombines TRBV5-1 with TRBJ2-4; 7 bases align to TRBD1. The end of the DNA is better explained by TRBJ2-7, so the J call may be wrong. The CDR3 DNA reads as TGCGCCAGCAGACTATTCCCGGGACAGTCTAACGAGCAGTACTTC. Translation gives CASRLFPGQSNEQYF.